The 18 T cell receptor beta chains below come from one sample, sequenced in a study of technical replicates of blood from a handful of donors. Clones were read by immunoSEQ multiplex PCR, and TCRdb kept only the in-frame ones, dropping some. The data show 91,000 or so clones, roughly 96% seen once. The sequenced sample was T cells isolated from PBMCs. The receptor set was obtained from a human donor in good health.

The table lists this clone with a count of one. V is TRBV11-3 and J is TRBJ1-4; D is unresolved. Germline CDR1 and CDR2: SGHNT and YENEEA. There are 14 residues in the CDR3. The ends were cut back, 5 bases at V and 0 bases at J, with 7 bases in the middle. The CDR3 nucleotides read TGTGCCAGCAGCGTTAGATCAACTAATGAAAAACTGTTTTTT. This translates into CASSVRSTNEKLFF. The whole variable domain, remainder taken from reference TRBV11-3 and TRBJ1-4, is EAGVVQSPRYKIIEKKQPVAFWCNPISGHNTLYWYLQNLGQGPELLIRYENEEAVDDSQLPKDRFSAERLKGVDSTLKIQPAELGDSAVYLCASSVRSTNEKLFFGSGTQLSVL.

The rearrangement links TRBV5-1 to TRBJ2-1, with TRBD1 identical over 7 bases. This CDR3 spans 18 amino acids. J gave up 4 bases and V 1 base, and 14 bases lay outside the gene matches. The germline gives CDR1 SGHRS, CDR2 YFSETQ. The CDR3 loop is CASSLSAVGDRAYNEQFF. CDR3 nucleotides: TGCGCCAGCAGCTTGTCCGCGGTCGGAGACAGGGCATACAATGAGCAGTTCTTC. Together with reference TRBV5-1 and TRBJ2-1, the CDR3 gives the full variable domain: KAGVTQTPRYLIKTRGQQVTLSCSPISGHRSVSWYQQTPGQGLQFLFEYFSETQRNKGNFPGRFSGRQFSNSRSEMNVSTLELGDSALYLCASSLSAVGDRAYNEQFFGPGTRLTVL.

This clone was seen a few times. The chain employs TRBV4-1 and TRBJ1-4; possibly TRBD1 for D (5 bases). Germline V CDR1 and CDR2: MGHRA, YSYEKL. The V gene lost 6 bases and the J gene lost 8 bases, with 19 bases spanning the gap. The CDR3 totals 15 residues. CDR3 in amino acids: CASSSTGFVIEKLFF. The CDR3 DNA sequence: TGCGCCAGCAGTTCTACAGGTTTTGTGATAGAAAAACTGTTTTTT.

The chain is built from TRBV2 and TRBJ1-2; a weak D match, TRBD1 (5 bases). Germline CDR1 SNHLY, CDR2 FYNNEI. V dropped 7 bases and J dropped 1 base, with 10 bases sitting between them. The CDR3 is 13 residues long. The CDR3 loop is CASILRDNYGYTF. As DNA, the CDR3 is TGTGCCAGCATCCTCAGGGATAACTATGGCTACACCTTC.

The chain recombines TRBV7-9 with TRBJ2-7; D is unclear. Trimming took 3 bases from V and 2 from J, leaving 8 bases between them. This CDR3 contains 13 residues. Germline loops: CDR1 SEHNR, CDR2 FQNEAQ (reference sequence). CDR3 amino acids: CASSFQQAYEQYF. CDR3 coding DNA: TGTGCCAGCAGCTTTCAGCAGGCCTACGAGCAGTACTTC.

This rearrangement joins TRBV19 to TRBJ1-3; D gene unclear. CDR1 and CDR2 from the germline V gene are LNHDA and SQIVND (reference sequence). CDR3 length: 16 residues. V was shortened by 1 base and J by 0 bases, with 10 bases between the two germline ends. In nucleotides, the CDR3 is TGTGCCAGTAGTATAGGAGGGCCCACCTCTGGAAACACCATATATTTT. Its protein product is CASSIGGPTSGNTIYF.

This chain connects TRBV4-1 to TRBJ2-5; 8 bases match TRBD2. The CDR3 contains 17 residues. CDR1 and CDR2 (germline): MGHRA, YSYEKL. J was trimmed by 1 base and V by 4 bases; bases with no gene match: 11. DNA for the CDR3: TGCGCCAGCAGCCTTCGGACTAGCTCCCTCCTCCAAGAGACCCAGTACTTC. Amino acid sequence: CASSLRTSSLLQETQYF.

The J gene is TRBJ2-3, the V gene TRBV5-4; 7 bases match TRBD2. The CDR3 totals 15 residues. Germline CDR1 and CDR2: SGHNT and YYREEE (reference sequence). With 4 bases clipped from V and 0 bases from J, the junction kept 5 bases outside the gene matches. The CDR3 nucleotides read TGTGCCAGCAGCGTCGCTAGCGGAAGCACAGATACGCAGTATTTT. It specifies CASSVASGSTDTQYF.

This chain connects TRBV19 to TRBJ2-5; TRBD2 is a possible D gene (5 bases). The CDR3 is made up of 13 amino acids. CDR1 and CDR2 from the germline V gene are LNHDA and SQIVND (reference sequence). Deletions cut 8 bases from V and 2 bases from J, with 12 bases between. This CDR3 reads CASRGGGQETQYF. The CDR3 bases are TGTGCCAGTCGGGGTGGCGGGCAAGAGACCCAGTACTTC.

The chain is built from TRBV11-2 and TRBJ2-2, with 7 nucleotides matching TRBD2. V was pared by 5 bases and J by 6 bases, with 18 bases of the junction left unmatched. CDR3 size: 18 residues. The V gene's germline CDR1 is SGHAT and CDR2 FQNNGV. CDR3 amino acids: CASSPGRPGLPFPGELFF. The CDR3 DNA reads TGTGCCAGCAGCCCGGGGCGCCCGGGACTACCCTTTCCCGGGGAGCTGTTTTTT.

The chain employs TRBV29-1 and TRBJ1-2; TRBD1 matches at 9 bases. After removal of 7 bases from V and 2 bases from J, the junction contained 5 bases not matched to a gene. This CDR3 has 13 amino acids. CDR1 is SQVTM and CDR2 is ANQGSEA in the germline V gene. DNA for the CDR3: TGCAGCGACCGAGGACAGGGGAACTATGGCTACACCTTC. Translating it yields CSDRGQGNYGYTF.

This chain connects TRBV5-4 to TRBJ1-2, with 8 nucleotides matching TRBD1. The junction had 16 bases not matched to a gene; V was cut back by 5 bases and J by 7 bases. Germline assignment: CDR1 SGHNT and CDR2 YYREEE (reference sequence). CDR3 size: 16 residues. The CDR3 loop reads CASRTPGTGRESGYTF. In nucleotides, the CDR3 is TGTGCCAGCAGAACTCCGGGGACAGGCCGCGAGTCTGGCTACACCTTC.

The chain has TRBV6-1 and TRBJ1-5, with D perhaps matching TRBD1 (5 bases). Germline values: CDR1 MNHNS, CDR2 SASEGT. The germline V and J ends were trimmed by 8 bases and 6 bases, with 17 bases remaining between them. This CDR3 contains 14 residues. The CDR3 reads CASCLPRGIQPQHF. CDR3 DNA sequence: TGTGCCAGCTGCCTCCCTAGGGGCATTCAGCCCCAGCATTTT.

This chain links TRBV6-5 with TRBJ2-5; 11 bases are shared with TRBD2. Trimming at V came to 3 bases and at J to 4 bases, leaving 7 bases not matched to a gene. This CDR3 region has 16 residues. Germline CDR1 MNHEY, CDR2 SVGAGI. This CDR3 is CASSYSTSGMGETQYF. CDR3 coding DNA: TGTGCCAGCAGTTATTCGACTAGCGGGATGGGAGAGACCCAGTACTTC.

The chain employs TRBV5-1 and TRBJ1-1, with 7 bases lining up with TRBD1. CDR1 is SGHRS and CDR2 is YFSETQ in the germline V gene. The CDR3 contains 14 residues. V shed 5 bases and J 5 bases; nucleotides not matched to a gene: 9. CDR3 bases: TGCGCCAGCAGATACGTAGGGGGCAGGACTGAAGCTTTCTTT. As protein: CASRYVGGRTEAFF.

The chain recombines TRBV30 with TRBJ2-2, with D maybe TRBD2 (7 bases). The V gene lost 0 bases and the J gene lost 6 bases, with 8 bases spanning the gap. The CDR3 is 13 amino acids. Germline V gives CDR1 GTSNPN, CDR2 SVGIG (reference sequence). This CDR3 reads CAWSVGGAGELFF. The CDR3 DNA is TGTGCCTGGAGTGTAGGGGGGGCCGGGGAGCTGTTTTTT.

CDR3 protein: CASSEAEPGFYEQFF. CDR3 sequence (DNA): TGTGCCAGCAGTGAAGCGGAGCCGGGGTTCTATGAGCAGTTCTTC. V usage is TRBV6-1 and J usage is TRBJ2-1, with D possibly being TRBD2 (5 bases). Germline V lookup: CDR1 MNHNS, CDR2 SASEGT. Trimming took 0 bases from V and 8 from J, leaving 14 bases between them. This CDR3 has 15 residues.

The rearrangement uses TRBV4-1 and TRBJ1-2; TRBD1 agrees at 10 bases. The germline V gene has CDR1 MGHRA and CDR2 YSYEKL. The CDR3 has 14 residues. The junction had 10 bases not matched to a gene; V was cut back by 2 bases and J by 13 bases. This chain's CDR3 is CASSQPGQGLTPTF. The CDR3 DNA follows: TGCGCCAGCAGCCAACCGGGACAGGGGCTAACCCCCACCTTC.